This entry lists 21 T cell receptor beta chains sequenced from one sample in a study of CD8+CD57+ T cells in acquired aplastic anemia. TCR beta VDJ and CDR3 were profiled, and genomic DNA was the template. Each CDR3 protein gets one entry after TCRdb re-called the reads with MiXCR. Among fewer than 200,000 distinct CDR3 sequences listed, 55% to 75% were seen once. The sample taken for sequencing was sorted CD4+, CD8+, or CD8+CD57+ T cells (not recorded which) from PBMCs. Receptors were obtained from a human donor in good health.

The J gene is TRBJ2-7, the V gene TRBV9; D might be TRBD1 (5 bases). V dropped 3 bases and J dropped 5 bases, with 12 bases sitting between them. The CDR3 contains 13 residues. The germline V gene has CDR1 SGDLS and CDR2 YYNGEE. The CDR3 DNA reads TGTGCCAGCAGCGCACAGGAGTCACACGAGCAGTACTTC. Protein product: CASSAQESHEQYF. Variable domain in full (rest from reference TRBV9 and TRBJ2-7): DSGVTQTPKHLITATGQRVTLRCSPRSGDLSVYWYQQSLDQGLQFLIQYYNGEERAKGNILERFSAQQFPDLHSELNLSSLELGDSALYFCASSAQESHEQYFGPGTRLTVT.

The gene calls are TRBV5-1 and TRBJ2-5; D could derive from TRBD1 or TRBD2 (5 bases each). V lost 6 bases to trimming and J lost 4 bases, with 10 bases between them. The CDR3 runs 12 residues. The germline CDR1 and CDR2 sequences are SGHRS and YFSETQ. The CDR3 reads CASNPGTETQYF. CDR3 bases: TGCGCCAGCAATCCTGGGACAGAGACCCAGTACTTC.

The sample holds a few counts of this clonotype. The chain couples TRBV6-2 or TRBV6-3 to TRBJ2-3; 9 bases align to TRBD1. The germline V gene encodes CDR1 MNHEY and CDR2 SVGEGT. The CDR3 length is 16 residues. Unmatched junction bases numbered 13, after V lost 6 bases and J lost 6 bases. CDR3 sequence (DNA): TGTGCCAGCAGAGGGGACAGGGACTCCCGCAGCGATACGCAGTATTTT. Translating it yields CASRGDRDSRSDTQYF.

The genes are TRBV7-2 and TRBJ2-2; D is unresolved. Germline assignment: CDR1 SGHTA and CDR2 FQGNSA. The V gene lost 3 bases and the J gene lost 2 bases, with 4 bases spanning the gap. The CDR3 loop spans 13 amino acids. The CDR3 nucleotides are TGTGCCAGCAGCTTCGTTAACACCGGGGAGCTGTTTTTT. It specifies CASSFVNTGELFF. The complete variable domain, with remaining parts taken from reference TRBV7-2 and TRBJ2-2, reads GAGVSQSPSNKVTEKGKDVELRCDPISGHTALYWYRQSLGQGLEFLIYFQGNSAPDKSGLPSDRFSAERTGGSVSTLTIQRTQQEDSAVYLCASSFVNTGELFFGEGSRLTVL.

This chain connects TRBV7-3 to TRBJ2-7; D possibly uses TRBD1 or TRBD2 (5 bases each). Germline V lookup: CDR1 SGHTA, CDR2 FQGTGA. The CDR3 covers 15 residues. V shed 5 bases and J shed 2 bases, with 16 bases lying between them. CDR3 nucleotide sequence: TGTGCCAGCAGCCAGCCGGGACCCAGTACCTACGAGCAGTACTTC. This translates into CASSQPGPSTYEQYF.

The V and J genes are TRBV20-1 and TRBJ2-7; a possible D gene is TRBD2 (5 bases). The V end lost 3 bases, the J end lost 1 base, and 16 bases lay between the germline ends. Germline CDR1 DFQATT, CDR2 SNEGSKA (reference sequence). The CDR3 extends over 15 amino acids. The CDR3 spells CSASFSPDSSYEQYF. Here the CDR3 DNA reads TGCAGTGCTAGCTTTTCTCCGGACTCATCCTACGAGCAGTACTTC.

This rearrangement joins TRBV19 to TRBJ2-7; 7 bases align to TRBD1. Germline CDR1 LNHDA, CDR2 SQIVND (reference sequence). The CDR3 is made up of 17 amino acids. V shed 4 bases and J 5 bases; nucleotides not matched to a gene: 17. For the CDR3, the DNA is TGTGCCAGTAGTACTAGACCGAGGGGGCGCGAAGTCCACGAGCAGTACTTC. This encodes CASSTRPRGREVHEQYF. The full variable domain, rest sourced from reference TRBV19 and TRBJ2-7, is DGGITQSPKYLFRKEGQNVTLSCEQNLNHDAMYWYRQDPGQGLRLIYYSQIVNDFQKGDIAEGYSVSREKKESFPLTVTSAQKNPTAFYLCASSTRPRGREVHEQYFGPGTRLTVT.

This chain links TRBV7-9 with TRBJ2-1; 9 bases are shared with TRBD1. The J segment lost 4 bases and the V segment lost 4 bases, leaving 5 bases of the junction unmatched. Germline-derived CDR1 and CDR2 are SEHNR and FQNEAQ (reference sequence). The CDR3 extends over 15 amino acids. This CDR3 is CASSSGTGQYNEQFF. The CDR3 DNA reads as TGTGCCAGCAGCTCCGGGACAGGGCAGTACAATGAGCAGTTCTTC.

Concerning this clonotype itself: A read error is possible here, since a much larger clone lies one base away. V gene TRBV6-2 or TRBV6-3 combines with J gene TRBJ2-5; the match to TRBD2 covers 13 bases. From germline, CDR1 is MNHEY and CDR2 SVGEGT. The trim removed 2 bases at V and 3 bases at J, leaving 12 bases unmatched. The CDR3 totals 19 residues. CDR3 region: CASSYTPRLAGGVKETQYF. The CDR3 bases are TGTGCCAGCAGTTACACCCCGAGACTAGCGGGAGGAGTAAAAGAGACCCAGTACTTC.

The chain is built from TRBV5-1 and TRBJ2-5, with TRBD1 as a possible D gene (6 bases). V dropped 9 bases and J dropped 1 base, with 25 bases sitting between them. The CDR3 has 17 amino acids. Germline CDR1 reads SGHRS; CDR2 reads YFSETQ. The DNA for the CDR3 is TGCGCCAACGGCTTGACAGGAGTGCGGTCCCTCCAAGAGACCCAGTACTTC. It encodes CANGLTGVRSLQETQYF.

On this clonotype itself: The junction departs from the called germline gene at one end, perhaps through a read error. This sequence joins TRBV7-6 and TRBJ1-3; D gene ambiguous. The CDR3 has 13 residues. CDR1 and CDR2 (germline): SGHVS, FNYEAQ. CDR3 protein: CASSSISGNTIYF. The CDR3 bases are TGTGCCAGCAGTTCGATCTCCGGAAACACTATATATTTT.

The chain couples TRBV19 to TRBJ1-5; 8 nucleotides agree with TRBD1. Trimming cost V 5 bases and J 0 bases; bases outside gene matches: 3. Looked up from germline, CDR1 is LNHDA and CDR2 is SQIVND (reference sequence). CDR3 length: 15 residues. CDR3 in DNA: TGTGCCAGTAGTGTCGGACAGGGTAGCAATCAGCCCCAGCATTTT. Encoded protein: CASSVGQGSNQPQHF.

The chain recombines TRBV3-1 with TRBJ2-2; 8 nucleotides align to TRBD1. The J segment lost 2 bases and the V segment lost 8 bases, leaving 13 bases of the junction unmatched. From germline, CDR1 is LGHDT and CDR2 YNNKEL (reference sequence). The CDR3 consists of 17 residues. Here the CDR3 reads CASSNPGQVVNTGELFF. The DNA of the CDR3 is TGTGCCAGCTCCAATCCGGGACAGGTCGTTAACACCGGGGAGCTGTTTTTT.

This clonotype was observed once. The chain employs TRBV10-3 and TRBJ2-7, with TRBD2 matching over 11 bases. This CDR3 spans 14 amino acids. The germline gives CDR1 ENHRY, CDR2 SYGVKD. Losses at the gene ends were 6 bases for V and 1 base for J; bases not matched to a gene: 2. In DNA form, the CDR3 reads TGTGCCATCAGGGGACTAGCGGAATCCTACGAGCAGTACTTC. This codes for CAIRGLAESYEQYF.

This clonotype came up a few times. The V and J genes are TRBV7-9 and TRBJ2-7; weak D call: TRBD1 (6 bases). The CDR3 runs 11 residues. CDR1 is SEHNR and CDR2 is FQNEAQ in the germline V gene (reference sequence). V lost 3 bases to trimming and J lost 6 bases, with 6 bases between them. The chain's CDR3 is CASSLGAEQYF. For the CDR3, the DNA is TGTGCCAGCAGCTTGGGGGCCGAGCAGTACTTC.

This chain connects TRBV2 to TRBJ1-5; unclear D gene. CDR3 length: 15 amino acids. The germline V gene has CDR1 SNHLY and CDR2 FYNNEI. V lost 3 bases and J lost 3, with 12 bases in between. DNA of the CDR3: TGTGCCAGCAGTGACAGAACTCTCTCCAATCAGCCCCAGCATTTT. Amino acids: CASSDRTLSNQPQHF.

The chain links TRBV29-1 to TRBJ2-1, with TRBD2 identical over 8 bases. V gave up 6 bases and J gave up 7 bases; unmatched junction bases: 14. The CDR3 sequence is 15 residues long. In germline, CDR1 is SQVTM, CDR2 ANQGSEA. As DNA, the CDR3 is TGCAGCGTCCAAAGCGGGAGTTCTGGGTGGAATGAGCAGTTCTTC. Protein product: CSVQSGSSGWNEQFF.

The V and J genes are TRBV10-3 and TRBJ2-3, with D maybe TRBD1 (6 bases). The V end was cut by 9 bases, the J end by 1 base, with 8 bases between. This CDR3 is 12 amino acids long. The germline CDR1 and CDR2 sequences are ENHRY and SYGVKD. CDR3 amino acids: CAIAGGTDTQYF. As DNA, the CDR3 is TGTGCCATAGCAGGGGGCACAGATACGCAGTATTTT.

This clonotype was detected only once. A read error may produce the germline difference seen at one junction end. The V call is TRBV10-3, the J call TRBJ2-3; D call uncertain. Germline values: CDR1 ENHRY, CDR2 SYGVKD. The CDR3 covers 14 residues. The CDR3 DNA sequence: TGTGCCAGCAGTGAGTCCCCCTACACAGATACGCAGTATTTT. Amino acid sequence: CASSESPYTDTQYF.

The genes are TRBV9 and TRBJ1-1; D unclear. The V end was cut by 4 bases, the J end by 5 bases, with 12 bases between. The CDR3 is 13 amino acids. Germline V gives CDR1 SGDLS, CDR2 YYNGEE. The CDR3 spells CASSLKGSTEAFF. In DNA, the CDR3 is TGTGCCAGCAGCTTAAAAGGGAGTACTGAAGCTTTCTTT.

This chain connects TRBV24-1 to TRBJ2-5; D unresolved. Per germline, CDR1 KGHDR and CDR2 SFDVKD. This CDR3 region has 14 residues. The V gene lost 2 bases and the J gene lost 9 bases, with 15 bases spanning the gap. CDR3 loop: CATSDSGDGQAQYF. CDR3 bases: TGTGCCACCAGTGATTCAGGAGATGGTCAGGCCCAGTACTTC.